These 14 T cell receptor beta chains were sequenced from one sample in a study of blood T cell repertoires in COVID-19 (dated by TCRdb to the early 2020s). Library creation used the immunoSEQ multiplex PCR assay. TCRdb re-hosts the immuneACCESS table, in-frame sequences only. Its copies lack some clones; in the studies checked, an unresolved V gene accounts for under half of them, and the cause for the rest is not known. This sample comprises 60,000 to 90,000 clones, roughly 80% of them detected only once. The ten biggest clones cover around 20% of the sample. Specimen: peripheral blood. These receptor sequences come from a man between 60 and 75 years old with acute or convalescent COVID-19.

The chain employs TRBV5-1 and TRBJ2-1; TRBD2 matches at 13 bases. This CDR3 is 16 amino acids long. Germline V lookup: CDR1 SGHRS, CDR2 YFSETQ. After removal of 3 bases from V and 8 bases from J, the junction contained 8 bases not matched to a gene. The CDR3 DNA reads as TGCGCCAGCAGCTCGGGACTAGCGGGATATGGGGATGAGCAGTTCTTC. The encoded protein is CASSSGLAGYGDEQFF.

V and J are TRBV5-1 and TRBJ2-3; 10 bases map to TRBD2. The junction had 8 bases not matched to a gene; V was cut back by 2 bases and J by 5 bases. CDR3 length equals 16 residues. Per the germline V gene, CDR1 is SGHRS and CDR2 is YFSETQ. CDR3 region: CASSLIPSGGVDTQYF. DNA of the CDR3: TGCGCCAGCAGCTTAATTCCCAGCGGGGGGGTAGATACGCAGTATTTT.

Notes on this clone: The junction does not match germline at one end; this may be a read error. The CDR3 DNA is TGTGTCAGCCGTCCCGGGACAGGGGCGCTGGGCTATGGCTACACCTTC. It yields the protein CVSRPGTGALGYGYTF. This sequence joins TRBV28 and TRBJ1-2, with 10 bases fitting TRBD1. The CDR3 sequence is 16 residues long. Germline loops: CDR1 MDHEN, CDR2 SYDVKM.

The chain joins TRBV14 to TRBJ2-5; D perhaps matches TRBD2 (5 bases). CDR1 is SGHDN and CDR2 is FVKESK in the germline V gene. V gave up 3 bases and J gave up 5 bases, with 10 bases separating them. CDR3 length: 13 residues. CDR3 loop: CASSHGLHETQYF. In nucleotides, the CDR3 is TGTGCCAGCAGCCACGGACTCCACGAGACCCAGTACTTC.

The rearrangement links TRBV7-9 to TRBJ2-1; 11 bases are shared with TRBD1. This CDR3 has 17 amino acids. After removal of 5 bases from V and 8 bases from J, the junction contained 14 bases not matched to a gene. The germline V gene has CDR1 SEHNR and CDR2 FQNEAQ (reference sequence). As DNA, the CDR3 is TGTGCCAGCAGCAGACAGGGCCGGACAGGGGGCTTCGATGAGCAGTTCTTC. Amino acids: CASSRQGRTGGFDEQFF.

The chain uses TRBV6-5 and TRBJ2-7; TRBD2 matches at 10 bases. V shed 6 bases, J shed 1 base, and the junction held 6 bases outside the gene matches. The germline gives CDR1 MNHEY, CDR2 SVGAGI. There are 15 residues in the CDR3. This CDR3 reads CASREGLARSYEQYF. The CDR3 DNA sequence: TGTGCCAGCAGGGAGGGACTAGCGAGATCCTACGAGCAGTACTTC.

J is TRBJ1-2 and V is TRBV11-2; possibly TRBD1 for D (6 bases). V was trimmed by 5 bases and J by 3 bases, leaving 13 bases between them. CDR3 length equals 14 residues. Per germline, CDR1 SGHAT and CDR2 FQNNGV. The CDR3 here is CASSLAGDYYGYTF. CDR3 sequence (DNA): TGTGCCAGCAGCCTAGCAGGGGATTACTATGGCTACACCTTC.

The sample holds many counts of this clone. The chain uses TRBV9 and TRBJ1-6; D is ambiguous. Germline-derived CDR1 and CDR2 are SGDLS and YYNGEE. The CDR3 totals 16 residues. Trimming took 4 bases from V and 16 from J, leaving 27 bases between them. CDR3 residues: CASSPRKEGVPVNLHF. The CDR3 DNA reads TGTGCCAGCAGCCCGAGAAAGGAGGGAGTCCCAGTAAATCTCCACTTT. Full variable domain (rest looked up from reference TRBV9 and TRBJ1-6): DSGVTQTPKHLITATGQRVTLRCSPRSGDLSVYWYQQSLDQGLQFLIQYYNGEERAKGNILERFSAQQFPDLHSELNLSSLELGDSALYFCASSPRKEGVPVNLHFGNGTRLTVT.

This clone was found a few times. The rearrangement uses TRBV2 and TRBJ1-6; no firm D call. This CDR3 has 14 amino acids. Trimming left V 3 bases short and J 2 bases short, with 5 bases between. Germline values: CDR1 SNHLY, CDR2 FYNNEI. CDR3 in DNA: TGTGCCAGCAGTGACAGGACCTATAATTCACCCCTCCACTTT. Translation: CASSDRTYNSPLHF.

The CDR3 sequence: CASSTDRYSYEQYF. In nucleotides, the CDR3 is TGTGCCAGCAGCACGGACAGATACTCCTACGAGCAGTACTTC. The chain uses TRBV6-6 and TRBJ2-7, with a weak D call TRBD1 (6 bases). This CDR3 contains 14 residues. CDR1 is MNHNY and CDR2 is SVGAGI in the germline V gene (reference sequence). Trimming removed 6 bases at V and 0 bases at J, with 12 bases between.

The CDR3 region has the DNA TGTGCCAGCAGCTTAGTGACGGGACAAGAGACCCAGTACTTC. It is translated as CASSLVTGQETQYF. V is TRBV11-2 and J is TRBJ2-5; D is perhaps TRBD2 (5 bases). CDR1 and CDR2 (germline): SGHAT, FQNNGV. CDR3 length equals 14 residues. V lost 1 base to trimming and J lost 2 bases, with 8 bases between them.

This clone was seen only once. The chain recombines TRBV28 with TRBJ1-1, with a possible D match to TRBD1 (6 bases). The CDR3 spans 14 residues. CDR1 is MDHEN, CDR2 SYDVKM, per germline. Trimming shortened V by 6 bases and J by 9 bases, and 20 bases separated the two germline ends. CDR3 sequence: CASSRKTGARKAFF. CDR3 DNA: TGTGCCAGCAGCCGCAAGACAGGCGCGAGGAAAGCTTTCTTT.

This clone has more than one count but fewer than ten. The rearrangement links TRBV12-5 to TRBJ1-1; 7 bases agree with TRBD1. Germline loops: CDR1 LGHNT, CDR2 FRNRAP. This CDR3 spans 15 amino acids. V lost 4 bases and J lost 1; bases outside the gene matches: 6. The CDR3 loop reads CASGSLDRENTEAFF. The CDR3, as DNA: TGTGCTAGTGGTTCACTCGACAGGGAGAACACTGAAGCTTTCTTT.

This chain connects TRBV10-2 to TRBJ1-1; perhaps TRBD1 as D (5 bases). The CDR3 spans 13 residues. V lost 3 bases and J 8 bases, leaving 13 bases between the germline ends. The V gene's germline CDR1 is WSHSY and CDR2 SAAADI. The CDR3 reads CASSEGWRGEAFF. Here the CDR3 DNA reads TGCGCCAGCAGTGAAGGTTGGCGGGGCGAAGCTTTCTTT.